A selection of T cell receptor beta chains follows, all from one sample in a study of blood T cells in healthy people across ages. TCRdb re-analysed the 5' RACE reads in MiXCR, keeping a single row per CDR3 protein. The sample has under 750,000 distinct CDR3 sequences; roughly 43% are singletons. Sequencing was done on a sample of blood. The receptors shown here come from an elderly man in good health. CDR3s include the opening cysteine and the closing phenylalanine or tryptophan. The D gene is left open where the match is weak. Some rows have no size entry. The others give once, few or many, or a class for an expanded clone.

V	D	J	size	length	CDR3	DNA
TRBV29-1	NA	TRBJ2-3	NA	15	CSVGPRRSSTDTQYF	TGCAGCGTTGGCCCCCGCAGATCTAGCACAGATACGCAGTATTTT
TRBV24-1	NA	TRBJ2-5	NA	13	CATSDNTDNEQYF	TGTGCCACCAGTGATAACACAGACAATGAGCAGTACTTC
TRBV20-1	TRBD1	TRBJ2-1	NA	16	CSAEGQGAIRSDEQFF	TGCAGTGCGGAGGGACAGGGGGCGATCAGGTCCGATGAGCAGTTCTTC
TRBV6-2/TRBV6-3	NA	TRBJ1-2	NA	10	CAAGRCGYTF	TGTGCCGCAGGACGATGTGGCTACACCTTC
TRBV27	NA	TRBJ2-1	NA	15	CASSLDSNQGNEQFF	TGTGCCAGCAGTCTGGACAGTAATCAAGGAAATGAGCAGTTCTTC
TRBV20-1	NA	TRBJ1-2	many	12	CLPDGANYGYTF	TGCCTACCGGACGGAGCTAACTATGGCTACACCTTC
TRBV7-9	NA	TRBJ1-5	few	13	CASSVSGNQPQHF	TGTGCCAGCAGCGTATCCGGCAATCAGCCCCAGCATTTT
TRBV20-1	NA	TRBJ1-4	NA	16	CSARDPRAATNEKLFF	TGCAGTGCTAGAGATCCCCGGGCAGCAACTAATGAAAAACTGTTTTTT
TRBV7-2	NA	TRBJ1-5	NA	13	CASSLEAYQPQHF	TGTGCCAGCAGCCTAGAGGCATATCAGCCCCAGCATTTT
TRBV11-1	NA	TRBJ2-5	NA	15	CASSASGLPQETQYF	TGTGCCAGCAGCGCCAGCGGGCTACCACAAGAGACCCAGTACTTC
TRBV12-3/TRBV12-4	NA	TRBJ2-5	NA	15	CASMEGGTTKETQYF	TGTGCCAGCATGGAGGGTGGGACAACGAAGGAGACCCAGTACTTC
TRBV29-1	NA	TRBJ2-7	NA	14	CSVEGRQGAREQYF	TGCAGCGTTGAAGGGCGGCAGGGTGCACGGGAGCAGTACTTC
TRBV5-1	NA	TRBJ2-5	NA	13	CASSFGVAETQYF	TGCGCCAGCAGCTTCGGGGTTGCGGAGACCCAGTACTTC
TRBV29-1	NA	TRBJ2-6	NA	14	CSPNPGSGANVLTF	TGCAGCCCTAACCCAGGGTCGGGGGCCAACGTCCTGACTTTC
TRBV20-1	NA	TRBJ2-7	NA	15	CSAREAGKSSYEQYF	TGCAGTGCTAGAGAAGCGGGCAAGAGCTCCTACGAGCAGTACTTC
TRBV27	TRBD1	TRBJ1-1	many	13	CASRGTGGTEAFF	TGTGCCAGCAGGGGGACAGGGGGCACTGAAGCTTTCTTT
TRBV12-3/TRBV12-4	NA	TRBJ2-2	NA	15	CASSFGGSNTGELFF	TGTGCCAGCAGTTTTGGAGGGTCGAACACCGGGGAGCTGTTTTTT
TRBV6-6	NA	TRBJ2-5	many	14	CASRSAGAQETQYF	TGTGCCAGCAGATCCGCAGGGGCCCAAGAGACCCAGTACTTC
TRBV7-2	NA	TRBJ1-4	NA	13	CASSCTVLEKLFF	TGTGCCAGCAGCTGCACAGTCCTTGAAAAACTGTTTTTT
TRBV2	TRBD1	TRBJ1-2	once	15	CASSESQGAVYGYTF	TGTGCCAGCAGTGAAAGCCAGGGGGCTGTGTACGGCTACACCTTC
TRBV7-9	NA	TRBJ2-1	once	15	CASSLARQRVGEQFF	TGTGCCAGCAGCTTAGCGAGGCAGAGGGTTGGTGAGCAGTTCTTC
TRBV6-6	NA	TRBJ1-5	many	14	CASSYRGSNQPQHF	TGTGCCAGCAGTTACAGGGGGAGCAATCAGCCCCAGCATTTT
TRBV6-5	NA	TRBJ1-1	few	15	CASSYSPGQGTEAFF	TGTGCCAGCAGTTACTCCCCAGGACAAGGGACTGAAGCTTTCTTT
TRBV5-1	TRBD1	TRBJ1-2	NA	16	CASSQRAVTGGYGYTF	TGCGCCAGCAGCCAGCGGGCCGTGACAGGGGGATATGGCTACACCTTC
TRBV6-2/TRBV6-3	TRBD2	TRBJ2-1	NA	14	CASSSGGARNEQFF	TGTGCCAGCAGTAGCGGGGGGGCCAGAAATGAGCAGTTCTTC
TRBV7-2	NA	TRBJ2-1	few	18	CASSLVGVRGSSYNEQFF	TGTGCCAGCAGTCTAGTGGGAGTTAGGGGGAGCTCCTACAATGAGCAGTTCTTC
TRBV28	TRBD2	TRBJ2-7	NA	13	CASSLLVAGGLYF	TGTGCCAGCAGTTTATTAGTAGCGGGAGGGTTGTACTTC
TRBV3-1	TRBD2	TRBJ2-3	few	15	CASSTRLAGTDTQYF	TGTGCCAGCAGCACCCGACTAGCGGGGACAGATACGCAGTATTTT
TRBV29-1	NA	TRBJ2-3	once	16	CSVEGASRPGTDTQYF	TGCAGCGTTGAAGGTGCCTCTCGCCCAGGCACAGATACGCAGTATTTT
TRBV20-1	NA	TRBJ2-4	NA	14	CSARRSAGYNEQYF	TGCAGTGCTAGACGGTCGGCGGGGTACAATGAGCAGTACTTC
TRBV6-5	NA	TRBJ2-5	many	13	CASSFIRAETQYF	TGTGCCAGCAGTTTTATCCGCGCTGAGACCCAGTACTTC
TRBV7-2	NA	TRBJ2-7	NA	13	CASSGDFNYEQYF	TGTGCCAGCAGCGGGGACTTCAACTACGAGCAGTACTTC
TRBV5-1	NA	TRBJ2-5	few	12	CASSDSAETQYF	TGCGCCAGCAGCGACTCGGCGGAGACCCAGTACTTC
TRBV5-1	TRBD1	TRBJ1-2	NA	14	CASSWTGREYGYTF	TGCGCCAGCAGCTGGACAGGGCGCGAGTATGGCTACACCTTC
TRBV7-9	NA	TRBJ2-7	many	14	CASSPKYYDYEQYF	TGTGCCAGCAGCCCTAAATATTATGACTACGAGCAGTACTTC
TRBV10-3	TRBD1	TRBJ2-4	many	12	CAISAQGVWQYF	TGTGCCATCAGTGCACAGGGGGTTTGGCAGTACTTC